These T cell receptor beta chains were read from a single sample in a study of blood T cells in healthy people across ages. One entry per CDR3 protein results from TCRdb running MiXCR on the 5' RACE reads. The sample shows some 760,000 distinct CDR3 sequences, around a quarter of them seen only once. Separately, the same data were catalogued under a study of T cells of mothers and their children.

The sample taken for sequencing was blood. These receptors were collected from a boy between 10 and 17 years old in good health. The CDR3 runs from the conserved cysteine through the conserved F or W. Fields, in order: CDR3 DNA, CDR3 protein, clone size, D gene, V gene, J gene. D genes are given only for firm matches. Some rows have no size entry. The others give once, few or many, or a class for an expanded clone.

TGCAGTGCGATGCAGGGGGACGAGCAGTACTTC	CSAMQGDEQYF	few	TRBD1	TRBV20-1	TRBJ2-7
TGTGCCAGCTCCCACGGCTTTGGAAACACCATATATTTT	CASSHGFGNTIYF	NA	NA	TRBV18	TRBJ1-3
TGTGCCAGCAAGTTGGGGGCTGAAGCTTTCTTT	CASKLGAEAFF	NA	NA	TRBV5-8	TRBJ1-1
TGCAGCGTTGTTCCTGGGAGCTCCTACAATGAGCAGTTCTTC	CSVVPGSSYNEQFF	few	NA	TRBV29-1	TRBJ2-1
TGTGCCAGCAGTTTATCGAACGGGGGTCTTAATGAAAAACTGTTTTTT	CASSLSNGGLNEKLFF	NA	NA	TRBV27	TRBJ1-4
TGTGCCAGCAGCTTAGGTTACGGAATGAACACTGAAGCTTTCTTT	CASSLGYGMNTEAFF	few	NA	TRBV7-3	TRBJ1-1
TGTGCCAGCAGCCCAGGACGGTACAATGAGCAGTTCTTC	CASSPGRYNEQFF	many	NA	TRBV7-2	TRBJ2-1
TGCGCCAGCAGCTCGGGATCCCCGGTTACGCAGTATTTT	CASSSGSPVTQYF	few	NA	TRBV5-1	TRBJ2-3
TGTGCCAGCAGCTTTACTAAGGGGGACGACCAGTACTTC	CASSFTKGDDQYF	once	NA	TRBV13	TRBJ2-5
TGCAGCGTCGGCCGCCAGGATGCATACGAGCAGTACTTC	CSVGRQDAYEQYF	NA	NA	TRBV29-1	TRBJ2-7
TGTGCCAGCAGCTCCTCGGTCGAAGAGACCCAGTACTTC	CASSSSVEETQYF	few	NA	TRBV9	TRBJ2-5
TGTGCCAGCAGCCTAGGAGGGCTGGGTGAAGCTTTCTTT	CASSLGGLGEAFF	few	NA	TRBV7-9	TRBJ1-1
TGTGCCAGCAGCTCGCGGGCAGGGGGAAAATGGGAGCAGTACTTC	CASSSRAGGKWEQYF	NA	TRBD1	TRBV7-2	TRBJ2-7
TGTGCCAGCAGCCCCGGACTAGCGGGAGGGAGCTACGAGCAGTACTTC	CASSPGLAGGSYEQYF	many	TRBD2	TRBV7-2	TRBJ2-7
TGTGCCAGCAGCACAGTCCATAGCACAGATACGCAGTATTTT	CASSTVHSTDTQYF	NA	NA	TRBV7-9	TRBJ2-3
TGTGCCAGCAGGCACCAGGGCGGTTGGACCAAAAACACAGATACGCAGTATTTT	CASRHQGGWTKNTDTQYF	NA	NA	TRBV27	TRBJ2-3
TGTGCCAGCAGCGTACAGTGGGGTAGCGGGGGCCACTACAATGAGCAGTTCTTC	CASSVQWGSGGHYNEQFF	NA	TRBD2	TRBV9	TRBJ2-1
TGCAGCGTTGACGTAGGGTACCAAGAGACCCAGTACTTC	CSVDVGYQETQYF	NA	NA	TRBV29-1	TRBJ2-5
TGCACTAGCGGGATTAGCACAGATACGCAGTATTTT	CTSGISTDTQYF	NA	TRBD2	TRBV20-1	TRBJ2-3
TGCAGTGCTAGAGATTTATACGGGGGCCACTACGAGCAGTACTTC	CSARDLYGGHYEQYF	NA	NA	TRBV20-1	TRBJ2-7
TGTGCCAGCAGCTTAGTTGTGGGAGCGGACTACGAGCAGTACTTC	CASSLVVGADYEQYF	NA	NA	TRBV7-2	TRBJ2-7
TGCAGTGCTAGTGAACAGGCCACAGATACGCAGTATTTT	CSASEQATDTQYF	few	NA	TRBV20-1	TRBJ2-3